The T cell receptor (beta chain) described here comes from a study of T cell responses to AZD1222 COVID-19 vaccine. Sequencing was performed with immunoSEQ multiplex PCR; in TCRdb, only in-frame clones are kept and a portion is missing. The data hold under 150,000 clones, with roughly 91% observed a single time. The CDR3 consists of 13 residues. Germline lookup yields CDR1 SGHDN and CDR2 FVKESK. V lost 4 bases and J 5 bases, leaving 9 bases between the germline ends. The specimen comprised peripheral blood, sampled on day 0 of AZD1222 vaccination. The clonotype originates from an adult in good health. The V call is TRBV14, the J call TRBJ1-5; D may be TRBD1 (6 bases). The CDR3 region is CASSRNRDQPQHF. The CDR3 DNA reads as TGTGCCAGCAGCCGGAACAGGGATCAGCCCCAGCATTTT.